This T cell receptor (beta chain) was documented in a study of neurological immune-mediated disorders. This clonotype came up many times. The antigen is not known. CDR1 is SQVTM, CDR2 ANQGSEA, per germline. The CDR3 contains 13 residues. V dropped 6 bases and J dropped 0 bases, with 6 bases sitting between them. Study observations and caveats: CDR3 amino acid sequences found in expanded clones were never shared across subjects, suggesting private repertoires in all groups.

TCRdb analysed the 5' RACE reads with MiXCR anew, one entry per CDR3 protein. Of around 61,000 distinct CDR3 sequences listed, around 5% are singletons. The J gene is TRBJ1-6, the V gene TRBV29-1; no firm D call. The sequence came from a human donor with multiple sclerosis. The donor label of this sample is uncertain. The sequenced material came from PBMCs. Here the CDR3 reads CSVQSSYNSPLHF. DNA for the CDR3: TGCAGCGTGCAGAGCTCCTATAATTCACCCCTCCACTTT.